These 19 T cell receptor beta chains originate from one sample sequenced in a study of blood T cell repertoires in COVID-19 (dated by TCRdb to 2020 to 2022). The library relied on the immunoSEQ multiplex PCR assay. TCRdb's version of the immuneACCESS table is confined to in-frame rearrangements and falls short of the full clone set. An unresolved V gene accounts for under half of the shortfall where checked; the remainder is of unknown origin. Here the sample has approximately 250,000 clones; around four fifths occur a single time. The ten largest clones add up to 4.2% of the sample. The specimen sequenced was peripheral blood. These receptors originate from a man between 60 and 75 years old with acute or convalescent COVID-19.

The CDR3 sequence is CASSQELSSYNSPLHF. CDR3 coding DNA: TGTGCCAGCAGCCAAGAGCTGAGCTCCTATAATTCACCCCTCCACTTT. The genes are TRBV4-2 and TRBJ1-6; D unresolved. Germline lookup yields CDR1 LGHNA and CDR2 YNFKEQ. Trimming removed 0 bases at V and 0 bases at J, with 6 bases between. There are 16 residues in the CDR3.

The J gene is TRBJ2-2, the V gene TRBV27, with a weak D call TRBD1 (6 bases). V was clipped by 7 bases and J by 4 bases, with 22 bases between them. This CDR3 is built from 17 residues. Germline values: CDR1 MNHEY, CDR2 SMNVEV (reference sequence). As DNA, the CDR3 is TGTGCCAGCACCATTTACAGGGCCGGCTCGGGCACCGGGGAGCTGTTTTTT. Its protein is CASTIYRAGSGTGELFF.

V and J are TRBV12-5 and TRBJ1-3, with D possibly being TRBD1 (5 bases). The CDR3 runs to 15 residues. The V end lost 4 bases, the J end lost 3 bases, and 13 bases lay between the germline ends. CDR1 and CDR2 from the germline V gene are LGHNT and FRNRAP. The CDR3 here is CASGWPQGGGNTIYF. The CDR3 DNA reads as TGTGCTAGTGGTTGGCCGCAGGGAGGTGGAAACACCATATATTTT.

The chain employs TRBV27 and TRBJ1-5; D gene uncertain. Trimming cost V 2 bases and J 4 bases, with 9 bases left between them. Germline V gene lookup returns CDR1 MNHEY and CDR2 SMNVEV (reference sequence). This CDR3 spans 14 amino acids. The CDR3 DNA reads as TGTGCCAGCAGTTTAATCGGGTTAAATCAGCCCCAGCATTTT. This codes for CASSLIGLNQPQHF.

The chain joins TRBV19 to TRBJ2-2, with TRBD2 matching over 7 bases. This CDR3 is built from 15 residues. Germline V lookup: CDR1 LNHDA, CDR2 SQIVND (reference sequence). Trimming cost V 5 bases and J 6 bases; bases outside gene matches: 9. The CDR3 nucleotides read TGTGCCAGTAGTCCAAAGAGGGAGGGCTCCGGGGAGCTGTTTTTT. Its translation is CASSPKREGSGELFF.

V is TRBV5-1 and J is TRBJ2-7, with 7 bases identical to TRBD1. CDR3 length equals 14 residues. The V gene's germline CDR1 is SGHRS and CDR2 YFSETQ. V dropped 2 bases and J dropped 3; count of bases not matched to a gene: 5. This CDR3 reads CASSFGDRGYEQYF. CDR3 nucleotides: TGCGCCAGCAGCTTTGGGGACAGAGGCTACGAGCAGTACTTC.

The rearrangement joins TRBV11-3 to TRBJ1-1; 8 bases align to TRBD1. CDR1 is SGHNT, CDR2 YENEEA, per germline. Germline trimming cut 1 base from V and 4 bases from J; bases unmatched to any gene: 5. The CDR3 totals 15 residues. The CDR3 DNA sequence: TGTGCCAGCAGCTTAGGGGGAACAGGGGGCACTGAAGCTTTCTTT. Its translation: CASSLGGTGGTEAFF.

J is TRBJ1-2 and V is TRBV7-2; 10 nucleotides match TRBD1. Losses at the gene ends were 1 base for V and 4 bases for J; bases not matched to a gene: 3. Looked up from germline, CDR1 is SGHTA and CDR2 is FQGNSA. The CDR3 has 15 amino acids. Here the CDR3 DNA reads TGTGCCAGCAGCTTAGGGGGGACAGGGGCCTATGGCTACACCTTC. It codes for CASSLGGTGAYGYTF.

This clone was recorded only once. The chain links TRBV3-1 (or the pseudogene TRBV3-2) to TRBJ1-6; D possibly corresponds to TRBD1 (6 bases). V was cut by 8 bases and J by 5 bases, with 13 bases left in between. Germline values: CDR1 LGHDT, CDR2 YNNKEL (reference sequence). The CDR3 has 14 residues. CDR3 sequence: CASQDRNNNSPLHF. CDR3 sequence (DNA): TGTGCCAGCCAGGACAGAAATAATAATTCACCCCTCCACTTT.

CDR3 residues: CASSLSSGELFF. The DNA of the CDR3 is TGTGCCAGCAGCTTGAGTAGCGGGGAGCTGTTTTTT. The chain recombines TRBV7-9 with TRBJ2-2; the D is unclear. Germline-derived CDR1 and CDR2 are SEHNR and FQNEAQ (reference sequence). This CDR3 region has 12 residues. The ends were cut back, 3 bases at V and 7 bases at J, with 6 bases in the middle.

This clone was detected once. This chain connects TRBV19 to TRBJ2-7, with 7 bases aligning to TRBD2. CDR1 is LNHDA and CDR2 is SQIVND in the germline V gene (reference sequence). V was pared by 4 bases and J by 1 base, with 4 bases of the junction left unmatched. The CDR3 has 14 amino acids. The CDR3 loop is CASSRGLVSYEQYF. The CDR3, as DNA: TGTGCCAGTAGTAGAGGACTAGTGTCCTACGAGCAGTACTTC.

This chain joins TRBV3-1 (or the pseudogene TRBV3-2) and TRBJ2-1; no reliable D call. This CDR3 comprises 15 residues. Germline CDR1 reads LGHDT; CDR2 reads YNNKEL (reference sequence). V shed 4 bases and J shed 0 bases, with 10 bases lying between them. The DNA for the CDR3 is TGTGCCAGCAGCCGTGGCCCTAGCTCCTACAATGAGCAGTTCTTC. This encodes CASSRGPSSYNEQFF.

This clone has a handful of counts. The chain joins TRBV4-3 to TRBJ2-7, with 9 bases fitting TRBD1. The germline CDR1 and CDR2 sequences are LGHNA and YSLEER. J gave up 5 bases and V 0 bases, and 11 bases lay outside the gene matches. This CDR3 comprises 17 residues. As DNA, the CDR3 is TGCGCCAGCAGCCAAGATAGCGGCTGGGACAGGGATCACGAGCAGTACTTC. Its protein product is CASSQDSGWDRDHEQYF.

This chain links TRBV10-3 with TRBJ2-7, with D maybe TRBD1 (6 bases). The V end was cut by 3 bases, the J end by 13 bases, with 31 bases between. The CDR3 length is 17 residues. Germline CDR1 reads ENHRY; CDR2 reads SYGVKD. In nucleotides, the CDR3 is TGTGCCATCAGTGAAGGCCCGGCGAGAGGGGCGAGGGGGTATCTTTACTTC. Protein: CAISEGPARGARGYLYF.

The rearrangement uses TRBV18 and TRBJ2-2; a weak D match, TRBD1 (5 bases). The CDR3 extends over 17 amino acids. V was clipped by 5 bases and J by 2 bases, with 18 bases between them. Germline CDR1 and CDR2: KGHSH and LQKENI. The CDR3 DNA sequence: TGTGCCAGCTCAAAGCCCGACAGCCTTTTCAACACCGGGGAGCTGTTTTTT. Translation: CASSKPDSLFNTGELFF. The entire variable domain, with the rest obtained from reference TRBV18 and TRBJ2-2, is as follows: NAGVMQNPRHLVRRRGQEARLRCSPMKGHSHVYWYRQLPEEGLKFMVYLQKENIIDESGMPKERFSAEFPKEGPSILRIQQVVRGDSAAYFCASSKPDSLFNTGELFFGEGSRLTVL.

Written as DNA, the CDR3 is TGTGCCAGCAGCCTGGGACAGGGCTCCACCTCCCCCTACGAGCAGTACTTC. The encoded protein is CASSLGQGSTSPYEQYF. The J gene is TRBJ2-7, the V gene TRBV7-9; TRBD1 matches at 9 bases. CDR1 SEHNR and CDR2 FQNEAQ come from the germline V gene (reference sequence). The ends lost 5 bases at V and 2 bases at J; junction bases unmatched: 13. This CDR3 spans 17 amino acids.

The chain combines TRBV6-1 with TRBJ1-5; D remains ambiguous. This CDR3 spans 14 amino acids. Deletions cut 1 base from V and 3 bases from J, with 7 bases between. In germline, CDR1 is MNHNS, CDR2 SASEGT. The CDR3 here is CASSEGQLNQPQHF. In DNA, the CDR3 is TGTGCCAGCAGTGAAGGCCAACTCAATCAGCCCCAGCATTTT.

CDR3 protein: CASSPGLAGGTDTQYF. CDR3 in DNA: TGCGCCAGCAGCCCGGGACTAGCGGGGGGGACAGATACGCAGTATTTT. This chain joins TRBV5-1 and TRBJ2-3; 16 bases fit TRBD2. Germline V gene lookup returns CDR1 SGHRS and CDR2 YFSETQ. V lost 4 bases and J lost 3; bases outside the gene matches: 2. This CDR3 is 16 amino acids long.

In this sample, this clone turned up once. The gene calls are TRBV19 and TRBJ1-1; D ambiguous. CDR3 length: 13 residues. From germline, CDR1 is LNHDA and CDR2 SQIVND (reference sequence). V was cut by 1 base and J by 0 bases, with 3 bases left in between. The CDR3 loop reads CASSIAVNTEAFF. In DNA, the CDR3 is TGTGCCAGTAGTATAGCGGTGAACACTGAAGCTTTCTTT.